The entry below gives a single T cell receptor beta chain sequence along with its context. Its antigen is currently unknown. The data originate from a study of T cells in Graves' hyperthyroidism and ophthalmopathy. TCR beta CDR3 regions were amplified from RNA. HTBI primers were the set used in a first-round RT-PCR of the TCR CDR3. TCRdb re-called the multiplex PCR reads with MiXCR, one entry per CDR3 protein. The table shows around 450,000 distinct CDR3 sequences, with around 16% occurring only once. Notes on the study in general: Blood also carried most thyroid clonotypes expanded above 0.001.

The sequence was collected from a woman aged 18-29 years with Graves' hyperthyroidism. Specimen: blood.

The CDR3 protein is CASSTGETGENTEAFF. The CDR3 DNA is TGTGCCAGCAGCACGGGGGAGACGGGTGAGAACACTGAAGCTTTCTTT. The genes are TRBV27 and TRBJ1-1, with D possibly TRBD1 on 5 matching bases. CDR1 is MNHEY and CDR2 is SMNVEV in the germline V gene (reference sequence). The CDR3 runs to 16 residues. The germline V and J ends were trimmed by 6 bases and 1 base, with 18 bases remaining between them.